This T cell receptor (beta chain) was recovered during a study of breast tumors, draining lymph nodes, adjacent tissues. Points from the study as a whole: Luminal-like breast cancer showed significantly higher tumor–nontumor repertoire similarity than basal-like. The data were judged consistent with most tumor T cells coming from lymph node and expanding in tumor. Tumor TCR diversity was below lymph nodes but above nontumor tissue.

In TCRdb, the multiplex PCR reads were re-called with MiXCR into one record per CDR3 protein. The repertoire holds about 140,000 distinct CDR3 sequences, with approximately 32% as singletons. This clonotype occurred many times. Its matching antigen is unknown. The germline CDR1 and CDR2 sequences are LGHDT and YNNKEL (reference sequence). The CDR3 is 14 residues long. The V gene lost 4 bases and the J gene lost 8 bases, with 12 bases spanning the gap. The lymph nodes were axillary draining lymph nodes from breast cancer patients. The sequenced sample consisted of axillary lymph node tissue. This sequence was found in a female donor with breast cancer. Some clones in this sample may be carry-over from other donors' samples. The rearrangement joins TRBV3-1 to TRBJ1-6; tentative D call: TRBD1 (5 bases). CDR3 nucleotides: TGTGCCAGCAGCCCGTTCGGCAGGGATTCACCCCTCCACTTT. Protein sequence: CASSPFGRDSPLHF.